What follows are 27 T cell receptor beta chains derived from one specimen sequenced in a study of blood T cell repertoires in COVID-19. TCRdb's table, derived via immunoSEQ multiplex PCR, lists solely in-frame clones and lacks some. The table records about 230,000 clones, approximately 85% of them present only once. Material: peripheral blood. The receptor source for this set is a man aged 50 to 60 with COVID-19, enrolled during active disease.

V is TRBV18 and J is TRBJ2-2, with 7 bases fitting TRBD1. Unmatched junction bases numbered 6, after V lost 5 bases and J lost 6 bases. Germline loops: CDR1 KGHSH, CDR2 LQKENI. This CDR3 has 14 amino acids. This CDR3 is CASSVQGTAGELFF. The CDR3 region has the DNA TGTGCCAGCTCAGTACAGGGGACGGCCGGGGAGCTGTTTTTT.

This rearrangement joins TRBV28 to TRBJ2-5, with TRBD2 matching 7 bases. This CDR3 comprises 14 residues. V was clipped by 6 bases and J by 6 bases; unmatched bases: 10. In germline, CDR1 is MDHEN, CDR2 SYDVKM. The CDR3 DNA follows: TGTGCCAGCAGCCCTCCAGGGACTATGCAGACCCAGTACTTC. Its protein product is CASSPPGTMQTQYF.

The genes are TRBV9 and TRBJ2-3; TRBD2 agrees at 8 bases. Trimming took 0 bases from V and 4 from J; bases not matched to a gene: 7. The germline gives CDR1 SGDLS, CDR2 YYNGEE. CDR3 size: 16 residues. In nucleotides, the CDR3 is TGTGCCAGCAGCGTAGGTCGGGGGGGCTTGGCAGATACGCAGTATTTT. It encodes CASSVGRGGLADTQYF.

J is TRBJ2-6 and V is TRBV4-2, with a tentative D call TRBD1 (6 bases). This CDR3 is built from 20 residues. V lost 1 base, J lost 0 bases, and 19 bases lay in between. CDR1 is LGHNA and CDR2 is YNFKEQ in the germline V gene. The CDR3 DNA reads as TGTGCCAGCAGCCAAGCTCCTCTACAGGACAGCGCCTCTGGGGCCAACGTCCTGACTTTC. Protein sequence: CASSQAPLQDSASGANVLTF.

The chain uses TRBV5-4 and TRBJ1-2, with 9 bases aligning to TRBD1. Germline V gives CDR1 SGHNT, CDR2 YYREEE (reference sequence). This CDR3 spans 13 amino acids. Trimming took 6 bases from V and 8 from J; bases not matched to a gene: 8. The CDR3 reads CASTIGQGLGYTF. The CDR3 DNA reads as TGTGCCAGCACCATCGGACAGGGGTTGGGCTACACCTTC. Full variable domain (rest looked up from reference TRBV5-4 and TRBJ1-2): ETGVTQSPTHLIKTRGQQVTLRCSSQSGHNTVSWYQQALGQGPQFIFQYYREEENGRGNFPPRFSGLQFPNYSSELNVNALELDDSALYLCASTIGQGLGYTFGSGTRLTVV.

The genes are TRBV3-1 (or the pseudogene TRBV3-2) and TRBJ2-3; 10 nucleotides line up with TRBD2. Trimming removed 2 bases from V and 2 bases from J; junction bases left unmatched: 10. Germline V lookup: CDR1 LGHDT, CDR2 YNNKEL (reference sequence). The length of the CDR3 is 18 residues. The CDR3 loop is CASSQLGHSGGTTDTQYF. The CDR3 DNA reads TGTGCCAGCAGCCAACTCGGGCATAGCGGGGGGACCACAGATACGCAGTATTTT.

V usage is TRBV28 and J usage is TRBJ1-4, with 7 bases that match TRBD1. This CDR3 region has 14 residues. Germline loops: CDR1 MDHEN, CDR2 SYDVKM. V lost 11 bases to trimming and J lost 8 bases; unmatched junction nucleotides: 14. Here the CDR3 DNA reads TGTGCCGGAAACAGGGGCGGAGTTGGGGAAAAACTGTTTTTT. It translates to CAGNRGGVGEKLFF.

This clone was seen a handful of times. CDR3 region: CASSSAPQGNRLNTEAFF. The CDR3 DNA follows: TGTGCCAGCAGCTCAGCGCCCCAGGGTAATAGGCTGAACACTGAAGCTTTCTTT. This chain links TRBV7-3 with TRBJ1-1; D may be TRBD1 (5 bases). CDR1 SGHTA and CDR2 FQGTGA come from the germline V gene. Trimming left V 4 bases short and J 0 bases short, with 21 bases between. This CDR3 is 18 amino acids long.

This chain links TRBV7-2 with TRBJ1-1; no reliable D call. CDR1 and CDR2 from the germline V gene are SGHTA and FQGNSA. V was clipped by 5 bases and J by 0 bases, with 10 bases between them. The CDR3 has 14 amino acids. CDR3 region: CASSPRAVNTEAFF. CDR3 bases: TGTGCCAGCAGCCCGAGGGCGGTGAACACTGAAGCTTTCTTT.

This chain joins TRBV12-3 or TRBV12-4 and TRBJ2-5; 10 nucleotides match TRBD2. The length of the CDR3 is 13 residues. V was clipped by 5 bases and J by 5 bases; unmatched bases: 2. This CDR3 reads CASSGSGGETQYF. Written as DNA, the CDR3 is TGTGCCAGCAGTGGTAGCGGGGGGGAGACCCAGTACTTC.

This chain connects TRBV6-5 to TRBJ2-1; 9 nucleotides line up with TRBD1. The CDR3 consists of 14 residues. Germline values: CDR1 MNHEY, CDR2 SVGAGI. Unmatched junction bases numbered 4, after V lost 8 bases and J lost 2 bases. The chain's CDR3 is CASCRDRAYNEQFF. CDR3 nucleotides: TGTGCCAGCTGTAGGGACAGGGCCTACAATGAGCAGTTCTTC.

The rearrangement joins TRBV4-2 to TRBJ1-2; maybe TRBD1 (5 bases). V was trimmed by 0 bases and J by 0 bases, leaving 8 bases between them. CDR1 is LGHNA, CDR2 YNFKEQ, per germline. The CDR3 totals 15 residues. The CDR3 spells CASSQDPGTNYGYTF. CDR3 sequence (DNA): TGTGCCAGCAGCCAAGATCCAGGGACTAACTATGGCTACACCTTC.

J is TRBJ1-2 and V is TRBV19; 7 bases line up with TRBD1. Germline V gene lookup returns CDR1 LNHDA and CDR2 SQIVND (reference sequence). V was clipped by 6 bases and J by 7 bases; unmatched bases: 5. CDR3 size: 12 residues. CDR3 loop: CASSTGVRGYTF. In DNA, the CDR3 is TGTGCCAGTAGCACAGGGGTGCGTGGCTACACCTTC.

This chain links TRBV4-2 with TRBJ2-5; D unclear. Per germline, CDR1 LGHNA and CDR2 YNFKEQ. The CDR3 runs 14 residues. V gave up 0 bases and J gave up 0 bases, with 5 bases separating them. The CDR3: CASSQDSYQETQYF. The CDR3 DNA reads TGTGCCAGCAGCCAAGATTCCTACCAAGAGACCCAGTACTTC.

In its sample, this clone was seen once. The chain has TRBV28 and TRBJ2-4; D perhaps matches TRBD1 (7 bases). Trimming stripped 6 bases from V and 0 bases from J, with 12 bases between. Germline CDR1 reads MDHEN; CDR2 reads SYDVKM. The CDR3 sequence is 15 residues long. This CDR3 is CASSQGGSAKNIQYF. The CDR3 DNA follows: TGTGCCAGCAGCCAGGGGGGCTCAGCCAAAAACATTCAGTACTTC.

The sample holds a few counts of this clone. The V and J genes are TRBV7-2 and TRBJ1-2; D not certain. The ends were cut back, 4 bases at V and 8 bases at J, with 14 bases in the middle. Germline CDR1 SGHTA, CDR2 FQGNSA. The CDR3 runs to 13 residues. The CDR3 DNA follows: TGTGCCAGCAGCTCGCGGCCCGGCGGGGGCTACACCTTC. The encoded protein is CASSSRPGGGYTF.

The V and J genes are TRBV7-8 and TRBJ1-1, with D unclear. Germline V CDR1 and CDR2: SGHVS, FQNEAQ. This CDR3 comprises 16 residues. Trimming left V 2 bases short and J 3 bases short, with 16 bases between. This chain's CDR3 is CASSLRMAGFDTEAFF. The CDR3 DNA reads as TGTGCCAGCAGCTTACGAATGGCAGGCTTTGACACTGAAGCTTTCTTT.

The chain joins TRBV7-9 to TRBJ1-4; TRBD1 agrees at 9 bases. Germline V gene sequence: CDR1 SEHNR, CDR2 FQNEAQ (reference sequence). The CDR3 spans 14 residues. Trimming took 5 bases from V and 8 from J; bases not matched to a gene: 6. CDR3 DNA sequence: TGTGCCAGCAGCCAGGGACAGGGAGGAGAAAAACTGTTTTTT. Residues: CASSQGQGGEKLFF.

This sequence joins TRBV24-1 and TRBJ2-5, with D possibly TRBD2 on 5 matching bases. Germline assignment: CDR1 KGHDR and CDR2 SFDVKD. The CDR3 has 15 amino acids. V shed 1 base and J shed 4 bases, with 12 bases lying between them. The CDR3 bases are TGTGCCACCAGTGATTTAGGGTTCGAGGGAGAGACCCAGTACTTC. This sequence encodes CATSDLGFEGETQYF.

This clone was picked up a small number of times. The gene calls are TRBV7-9 and TRBJ1-3, with D unclear. This CDR3 comprises 11 residues. Germline values: CDR1 SEHNR, CDR2 FQNEAQ (reference sequence). V dropped 7 bases and J dropped 10 bases, with 11 bases sitting between them. The chain's CDR3 is CASTEGLTIYF. The CDR3 coding sequence is TGTGCCAGCACCGAAGGACTAACCATATATTTT.

The chain uses TRBV15 and TRBJ2-3; D may be TRBD2 (5 bases). This CDR3 contains 16 residues. V lost 0 bases and J lost 2, with 12 bases in between. Looked up from germline, CDR1 is LNHNV and CDR2 is YYDKDF (reference sequence). This chain's CDR3 is CATSRENTRITDTQYF. The CDR3 DNA reads as TGTGCCACCAGCAGAGAGAATACTAGGATCACAGATACGCAGTATTTT. Together with reference TRBV15 and TRBJ2-3, the CDR3 gives the full variable domain: DAMVIQNPRYQVTQFGKPVTLSCSQTLNHNVMYWYQQKSSQAPKLLFHYYDKDFNNEADTPDNFQSRRPNTSFCFLDIRSPGLGDTAMYLCATSRENTRITDTQYFGPGTRLTVL.

The genes are TRBV19 and TRBJ1-1, with TRBD1 as a possible D gene (5 bases). Germline values: CDR1 LNHDA, CDR2 SQIVND (reference sequence). The CDR3 has 15 residues. V was trimmed by 7 bases and J by 10 bases, leaving 25 bases between them. The CDR3 loop reads CASTTKRGGAGGAFF. The DNA of the CDR3 is TGTGCCAGTACCACTAAACGGGGCGGCGCGGGGGGAGCTTTCTTT.

The rearrangement uses TRBV18 and TRBJ1-1; D is possibly TRBD1 (6 bases). Per germline, CDR1 KGHSH and CDR2 LQKENI. The CDR3 has 15 amino acids. Deletions cut 3 bases from V and 1 base from J, with 12 bases between. In nucleotides, the CDR3 is TGTGCCAGCTCACCGGAGAGGGGGACGAACACTGAAGCTTTCTTT. The encoded protein is CASSPERGTNTEAFF.

The J gene is TRBJ1-5, the V gene TRBV6-5, with TRBD1 as a possible D gene (5 bases). This CDR3 comprises 15 residues. Trimming cost V 5 bases and J 4 bases, with 15 bases left between them. Germline V CDR1 and CDR2: MNHEY, SVGAGI. Here the CDR3 DNA reads TGTGCCAGCAGTCGAAGACAGACTTCTAATCAGCCCCAGCATTTT. This codes for CASSRRQTSNQPQHF.

The chain recombines TRBV5-8 with TRBJ2-7, with 10 bases that match TRBD1. This CDR3 is built from 14 residues. Germline CDR1 is SGHTS and CDR2 is YDEGEE. V was clipped by 4 bases and J by 5 bases; unmatched bases: 6. DNA of the CDR3: TGTGCCAGCAGCAAGGGACAGGGGCTGGACGAGCAGTACTTC. It translates to CASSKGQGLDEQYF.

The V gene is TRBV9, the J gene TRBJ2-3; D is ambiguous. The V gene lost 1 base and the J gene lost 0 bases, with 6 bases spanning the gap. Germline CDR1 SGDLS, CDR2 YYNGEE. This CDR3 contains 14 residues. As DNA, the CDR3 is TGTGCCAGCAGCGTAAAACAGAGCACAGATACGCAGTATTTT. It is translated as CASSVKQSTDTQYF. Full variable domain (rest looked up from reference TRBV9 and TRBJ2-3): DSGVTQTPKHLITATGQRVTLRCSPRSGDLSVYWYQQSLDQGLQFLIQYYNGEERAKGNILERFSAQQFPDLHSELNLSSLELGDSALYFCASSVKQSTDTQYFGPGTRLTVL.

The V gene is TRBV7-2, the J gene TRBJ2-2; D unclear. The CDR3 has 14 residues. Looked up from germline, CDR1 is SGHTA and CDR2 is FQGNSA. V lost 6 bases, J lost 6 bases, and 14 bases lay in between. This CDR3 is CASSQRPRAGELFF. The CDR3 bases are TGTGCCAGCAGTCAACGCCCCCGCGCCGGGGAGCTGTTTTTT. The full variable domain, its missing parts supplied by reference TRBV7-2 and TRBJ2-2, is GAGVSQSPSNKVTEKGKDVELRCDPISGHTALYWYRQSLGQGLEFLIYFQGNSAPDKSGLPSDRFSAERTGGSVSTLTIQRTQQEDSAVYLCASSQRPRAGELFFGEGSRLTVL.